This record covers a single T cell receptor beta chain. The record originates from a study of blood T cell repertoires in COVID-19. Across the study: Samples of COVID-19 (acute and convalescent) were obtained from the United States, Italy and Spain. PBMCs, B-cell-depleted T cells, or T cells provided the cDNA or gDNA that made up the material.

Trimming took 2 bases from V and 5 from J; bases not matched to a gene: 3. The CDR3 runs to 13 residues. Germline assignment: CDR1 GTSNPN and CDR2 SVGIG (reference sequence). TCRdb's table, derived via immunoSEQ multiplex PCR, lists solely in-frame clones and lacks some. The sample carries fewer than 110,000 clones, around 90% recorded once. The sequence derives from a woman aged 60-70 years with acute or convalescent COVID-19. J is TRBJ1-5 and V is TRBV30, with 7 bases identical to TRBD1. Sequenced input: peripheral blood. The CDR3: CAWSLRGHQPQHF. The CDR3, as DNA: TGTGCCTGGAGTCTAAGGGGGCATCAGCCCCAGCATTTT.